Listed below are T cell receptor beta chains from one sample, sequenced in a study of blood T cell repertoires in COVID-19. TCRdb's copy holds only in-frame clones and misses some; the assay was immunoSEQ multiplex PCR. The table lists around 170,000 clones, around 89% of them singletons. The specimen was peripheral blood. All receptors come from a woman in her twenties or thirties with acute or convalescent COVID-19. CDR3s include the opening cysteine and the closing phenylalanine or tryptophan. The order of the fields is J gene, D gene, V gene, clone size, CDR3 DNA, CDR3 protein. The D gene is left open where the match is weak. Clone size is given for some rows only: seen once, a few or many times, or a class if the clone is expanded.

j_call: TRBJ2-1
d_call: TRBD2
v_call: TRBV4-1
clone_size: once
cdr3_nt: TGCGCCAGCAGCCAAGTTAGCGGACTAGGAACTTTATATGAGCAGTTCTTC
cdr3_aa: CASSQVSGLGTLYEQFF

j_call: TRBJ2-7
d_call: -
v_call: TRBV30
clone_size: -
cdr3_nt: TGTGCCTGGCAACTTTCTTCCGCCTACGAGCAGTACTTC
cdr3_aa: CAWQLSSAYEQYF

j_call: TRBJ2-3
d_call: TRBD2
v_call: TRBV10-1
clone_size: once
cdr3_nt: TGCGCCAGCAGTACCCCGCTAGCGGGCGGGGGGATGGGGACGCAGTATTTT
cdr3_aa: CASSTPLAGGGMGTQYF

j_call: TRBJ2-7
d_call: TRBD1
v_call: TRBV6-5
clone_size: -
cdr3_nt: TGTGCCACCTCCCGGACAGGGGTTAACGAGCAGTACTTC
cdr3_aa: CATSRTGVNEQYF

j_call: TRBJ2-1
d_call: -
v_call: TRBV3-1/TRBV3-2
clone_size: few
cdr3_nt: TGTGCCAGCAGCCAAAGGATCGCAATCGGGGGAACCTACAATGAGCAGTTCTTC
cdr3_aa: CASSQRIAIGGTYNEQFF

j_call: TRBJ1-1
d_call: TRBD1
v_call: TRBV7-2
clone_size: -
cdr3_nt: TGTGCCAGCAGCAGCTGGGACAGGATCAACACTGAAGCTTTCTTT
cdr3_aa: CASSSWDRINTEAFF

j_call: TRBJ2-1
d_call: TRBD2
v_call: TRBV5-1
clone_size: -
cdr3_nt: TGCGCCAGCAGCCCGGGGGGTAACAATGAGCAGTTCTTC
cdr3_aa: CASSPGGNNEQFF

j_call: TRBJ2-1
d_call: -
v_call: TRBV2
clone_size: -
cdr3_nt: TGTGCCAGTTATCCCGGAGGCGATGAGCAGTTCTTC
cdr3_aa: CASYPGGDEQFF

j_call: TRBJ2-5
d_call: -
v_call: TRBV6-5
clone_size: -
cdr3_nt: TGTGCCAGCAAATACCGACTACTGGAGACCCAGTACTTC
cdr3_aa: CASKYRLLETQYF

j_call: TRBJ1-2
d_call: TRBD1
v_call: TRBV5-8
clone_size: once
cdr3_nt: TGTGCCAGCAGCTGGGACAGTAAGGATGGCTACACCTTC
cdr3_aa: CASSWDSKDGYTF

j_call: TRBJ2-1
d_call: TRBD2
v_call: TRBV9
clone_size: -
cdr3_nt: TGTGCCAGCAGCACCCTAGCGGGCTCCTACAATGAGCAGTTCTTC
cdr3_aa: CASSTLAGSYNEQFF

j_call: TRBJ1-4
d_call: -
v_call: TRBV7-8
clone_size: -
cdr3_nt: TGTGCCAGCAGCTTAGCGCCCCACCGGGATGAAAAACTGTTTTTT
cdr3_aa: CASSLAPHRDEKLFF

j_call: TRBJ2-1
d_call: TRBD2
v_call: TRBV3-1/TRBV3-2
clone_size: few
cdr3_nt: TGTGCCAGCAGCTCCTCCGAGGGACTAGGCTCCTACAATGAGCAGTTCTTC
cdr3_aa: CASSSSEGLGSYNEQFF

j_call: TRBJ1-5
d_call: TRBD1
v_call: TRBV28
clone_size: -
cdr3_nt: TGTGCCAGCAGACCCCGGGACAGTTCCAATCAGCCCCAGCATTTT
cdr3_aa: CASRPRDSSNQPQHF

j_call: TRBJ2-1
d_call: -
v_call: TRBV10-1
clone_size: once
cdr3_nt: TGCGCCAGCAGTGAGTCCTCTTTAAATGAGCAGTTCTTC
cdr3_aa: CASSESSLNEQFF

j_call: TRBJ1-1
d_call: -
v_call: TRBV9
clone_size: -
cdr3_nt: TGTGCCAGCACCCAGGGTCTGAACACTGAAGCTTTCTTT
cdr3_aa: CASTQGLNTEAFF

j_call: TRBJ1-5
d_call: -
v_call: TRBV18
clone_size: -
cdr3_nt: TGTGCCAGCTCACCCTTAGCGAATCAGCCCCAGCATTTT
cdr3_aa: CASSPLANQPQHF

j_call: TRBJ2-1
d_call: -
v_call: TRBV11-3
clone_size: -
cdr3_nt: TGTGCCAGCAGCTCGAACAGTGTCAATGAGCAGTTCTTC
cdr3_aa: CASSSNSVNEQFF